The text below deals with one T cell receptor beta chain. Antigen unknown. The protocol was immunoSEQ multiplex PCR, while the TCRdb copy is restricted to in-frame clones and leaves out a portion. The sample lists more than 90,000 clones, roughly 86% occurring once. The data are from a study of T cell responses to AZD1222 COVID-19 vaccine. The study, taken as a whole, reports: The study found Spike-specific TCR breadth and depth rose after two AZD1222 doses. A mostly white British donor set with more females was recruited, and clonal diversity was possibly underestimated. The peak T cell response came first, and repertoires were sampled only after it.

The CDR3 length is 15 residues. Germline V gene sequence: CDR1 SGDLS, CDR2 YYNGEE. V lost 2 bases and J 0 bases, leaving 9 bases between the germline ends. This TCR was sampled from an adult who received the AZD1222 COVID-19 vaccine. Sequenced here: peripheral blood, sampled 28 days after the second AZD1222 dose. The chain recombines TRBV9 with TRBJ2-1, with no clear D. CDR3 amino acids: CASSVGLGSYNEQFF. The CDR3 DNA is TGTGCCAGCAGCGTGGGATTGGGCTCCTACAATGAGCAGTTCTTC.